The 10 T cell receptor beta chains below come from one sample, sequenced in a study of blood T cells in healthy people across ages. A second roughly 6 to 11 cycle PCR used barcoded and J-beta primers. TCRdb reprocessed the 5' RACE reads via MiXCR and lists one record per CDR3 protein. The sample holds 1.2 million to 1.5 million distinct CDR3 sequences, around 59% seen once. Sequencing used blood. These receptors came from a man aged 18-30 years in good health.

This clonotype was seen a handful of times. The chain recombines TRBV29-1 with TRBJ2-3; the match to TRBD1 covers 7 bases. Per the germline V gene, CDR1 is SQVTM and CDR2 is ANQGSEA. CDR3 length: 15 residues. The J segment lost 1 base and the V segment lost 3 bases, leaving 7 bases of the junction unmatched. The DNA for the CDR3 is TGCAGCGTTGAGCGACAGGGTTCTCGCACAGATACGCAGTATTTT. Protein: CSVERQGSRTDTQYF.

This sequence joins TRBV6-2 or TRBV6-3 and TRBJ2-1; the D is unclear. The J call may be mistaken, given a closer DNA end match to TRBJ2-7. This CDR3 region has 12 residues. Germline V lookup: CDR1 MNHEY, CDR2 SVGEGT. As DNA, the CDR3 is TGTGCCAGCAGTAAGGGTGTTGCCGAGCAGTACTTC. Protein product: CASSKGVAEQYF.

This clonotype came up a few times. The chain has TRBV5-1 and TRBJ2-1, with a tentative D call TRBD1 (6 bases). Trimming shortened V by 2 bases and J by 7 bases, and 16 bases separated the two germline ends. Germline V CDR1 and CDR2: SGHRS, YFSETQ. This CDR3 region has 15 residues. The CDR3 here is CASSFGQSNTNEQFF. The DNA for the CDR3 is TGCGCCAGCAGCTTCGGACAGTCAAATACGAATGAGCAGTTCTTC.

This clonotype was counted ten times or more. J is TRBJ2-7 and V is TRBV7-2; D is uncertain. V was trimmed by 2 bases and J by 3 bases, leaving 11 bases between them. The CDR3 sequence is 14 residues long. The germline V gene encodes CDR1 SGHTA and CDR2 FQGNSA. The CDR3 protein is CASSLPEPLYEQYF. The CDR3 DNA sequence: TGTGCCAGCAGCTTACCCGAACCCCTCTACGAGCAGTACTTC.

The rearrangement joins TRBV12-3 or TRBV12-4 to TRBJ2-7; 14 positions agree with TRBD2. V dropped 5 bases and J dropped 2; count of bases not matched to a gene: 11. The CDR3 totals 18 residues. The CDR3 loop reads CASSLGLAGGRLTYEQYF. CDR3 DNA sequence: TGTGCCAGCAGTCTCGGACTAGCGGGGGGCCGCCTTACCTACGAGCAGTACTTC.

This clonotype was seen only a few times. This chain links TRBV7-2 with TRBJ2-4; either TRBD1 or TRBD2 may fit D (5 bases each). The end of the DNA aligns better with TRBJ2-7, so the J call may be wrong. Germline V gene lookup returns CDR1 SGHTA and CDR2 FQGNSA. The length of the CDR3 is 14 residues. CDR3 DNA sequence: TGTGCCAGCAGCAGAAGAGGGGACCGCTACGAGCAGTACTTC. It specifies CASSRRGDRYEQYF.

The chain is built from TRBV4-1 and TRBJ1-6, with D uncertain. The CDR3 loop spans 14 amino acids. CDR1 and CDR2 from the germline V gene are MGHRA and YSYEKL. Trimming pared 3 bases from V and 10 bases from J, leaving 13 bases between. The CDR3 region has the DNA TGCGCCAGCAGCCAGGGTCCTGTTGGATCACCCCTCCACTTT. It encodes CASSQGPVGSPLHF.

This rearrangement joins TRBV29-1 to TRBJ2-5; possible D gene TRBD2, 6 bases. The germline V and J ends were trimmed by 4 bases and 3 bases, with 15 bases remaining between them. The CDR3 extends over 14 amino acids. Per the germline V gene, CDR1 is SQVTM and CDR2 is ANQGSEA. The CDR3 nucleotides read TGCAGCGTTGCCTGGGGCGGGGCGGAAGAGACCCAGTACTTC. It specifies CSVAWGGAEETQYF. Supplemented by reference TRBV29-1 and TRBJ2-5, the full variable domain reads SAVISQKPSRDICQRGTSLTIQCQVDSQVTMMFWYRQQPGQSLTLIATANQGSEATYESGFVIDKFPISRPNLTFSTLTVSNMSPEDSSIYLCSVAWGGAEETQYFGPGTRLLVL.

The CDR3 loop is CASSYRDLWLVYEQYF. The CDR3 region has the DNA TGTGCCAGCAGCTACAGGGACCTCTGGTTGGTTTACGAGCAGTACTTC. The V and J genes are TRBV6-5 and TRBJ2-7, with D tentatively TRBD1 (6 bases). V lost 6 bases and J lost 4, with 22 bases in between. This CDR3 is 16 amino acids long. Germline V lookup: CDR1 MNHEY, CDR2 SVGAGI.

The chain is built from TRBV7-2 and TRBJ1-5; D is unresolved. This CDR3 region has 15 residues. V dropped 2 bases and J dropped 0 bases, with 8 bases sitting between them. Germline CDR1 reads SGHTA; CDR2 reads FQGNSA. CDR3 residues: CASSLYEDSNQPQHF. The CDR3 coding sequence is TGTGCCAGCAGCTTATACGAAGATAGCAATCAGCCCCAGCATTTT.